This TCR beta chain was identified in a study of blood T cell repertoires in COVID-19. Background on the study: In each case, the material was cDNA or gDNA derived from T cells, B-cell-depleted T cells, or PBMCs.

Clones were sequenced by immunoSEQ multiplex PCR, and TCRdb holds only the in-frame ones, with some missing. The sample has 100,000 to 150,000 clones, roughly 74% seen once. Sequenced input: peripheral blood. The clonotype originates from a man at least 80 years old with COVID-19, enrolled during active disease.

CDR3 DNA: TGTGCCAGTAGTATAGGACTGAATACCTACGAGCAGTACTTC. As protein: CASSIGLNTYEQYF. The rearrangement joins TRBV19 to TRBJ2-7; D is unresolved. The germline V gene encodes CDR1 LNHDA and CDR2 SQIVND (reference sequence). The CDR3 contains 14 residues. V was shortened by 1 base and J by 2 bases, with 9 bases between the two germline ends.